This entry describes one TCR beta chain. Its antigen is still unknown. The germline gene is not matched at one end of the junction; a read error may be the cause. The sample comes from a study of shared clonotypes between healthy human individuals. Overall study findings and caveats: Against clonotypes common to all four donors, non-shared ones had lower generation probabilities.

Assay: immunoSEQ multiplex PCR; the TCRdb copy retains only in-frame clones and omits some. The table shows hundreds of thousands of clones, with around 73% occurring only once. CDR3 size: 12 residues. Germline V gene lookup returns CDR1 SEHNR and CDR2 FQNEAQ (reference sequence). The TCR originated in a woman in her thirties in good health. Sequencing was performed on memory CD4+ T cells sorted from blood. Subset denoted: CD45RA-negative fraction. J is TRBJ2-5 and V is TRBV7-9, with a weak D call TRBD1 (5 bases). CDR3 in amino acids: CASSRSTEAQYF. The CDR3 coding sequence is TGTGCCAGCAGCCGCTCGACAGAGGCCCAGTACTTC.